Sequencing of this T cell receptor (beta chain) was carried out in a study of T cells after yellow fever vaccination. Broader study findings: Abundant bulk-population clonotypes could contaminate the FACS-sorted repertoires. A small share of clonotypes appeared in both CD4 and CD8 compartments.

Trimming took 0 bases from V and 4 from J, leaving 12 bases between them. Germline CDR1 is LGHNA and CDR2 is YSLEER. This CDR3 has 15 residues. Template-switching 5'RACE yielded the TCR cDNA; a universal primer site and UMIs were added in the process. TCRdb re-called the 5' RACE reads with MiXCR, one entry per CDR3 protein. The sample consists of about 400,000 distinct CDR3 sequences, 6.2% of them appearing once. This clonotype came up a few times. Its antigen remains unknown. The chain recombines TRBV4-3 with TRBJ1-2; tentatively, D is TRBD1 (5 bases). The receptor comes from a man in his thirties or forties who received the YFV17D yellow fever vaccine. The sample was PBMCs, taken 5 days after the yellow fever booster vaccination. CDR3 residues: CASSQDKWRGYGYTF. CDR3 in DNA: TGCGCCAGCAGCCAAGATAAATGGAGGGGCTATGGCTACACCTTC.